This TCR beta chain was retrieved from a study of OX40 agonist ivuxolimab in advanced cancers. The wider study: As their treatment, patients were administered ivuxolimab, an agonistic anti-OX40 (CD134) antibody.

Study-wide results and caveats: Clonal expansion by week 6 occurred in CD4+ and CD8+ blood T cells (at 0.1 to 3.0 mg/kg). The authors did not determine the antigen specificity of the expanded peripheral T cells.

The method was immunoSEQ multiplex PCR; TCRdb's version includes in-frame clones alone and lacks a portion of them. Of approximately 74,000 clones in the sample, 90% are singletons; the top ten hold around 2%. Trimming removed 3 bases from V and 4 bases from J; junction bases left unmatched: 8. From germline, CDR1 is WNHNN and CDR2 SYGVQD (reference sequence). The CDR3 extends over 15 amino acids. In the case of this clone: Its antigen is not identified.

The input for sequencing was CD4+ or CD8+ T cells sorted from blood, taken in a trial of the OX40 agonist ivuxolimab. The sequence derives from an adult with an advanced solid tumor such as melanoma, head and neck, liver or kidney cancer. J is TRBJ1-1 and V is TRBV10-1; 7 bases fit TRBD1. The CDR3: CASSEQQGGITEAFF. CDR3 DNA: TGCGCCAGCAGTGAACAGCAGGGGGGGATCACTGAAGCTTTCTTT.